This T cell receptor beta chain was obtained from a study of T cell repertoires in cytomegalovirus infection. Study context: Recently identified HLA-C-restricted CMV epitopes and well-studied HLA-B-restricted CMV epitopes were used by the study. Public signatures in TCR beta pointed to CMV infection and matching HLA type. Whole-study findings and limits: The response measured ex vivo was dominated by TCR beta clonotypes (HLA-C-restricted and CMV-specific).

This clonotype was recorded a few times. Its target is unknown. TCRdb recomputed calls from the reads with MiXCR, one row per CDR3 protein. The profile shows some 71,000 distinct CDR3 sequences, less than 30% of them singletons. Looked up from germline, CDR1 is MDHEN and CDR2 is SYDVKM. V was pared by 3 bases and J by 7 bases, with 15 bases between. CDR3 size: 15 residues. This receptor was obtained from a human donor in good health (CMV status not recorded). Some clones in this sample may be carry-over from other donors' samples. This specimen consisted of CD8+ T cells from cultured PBMCs, obtained from culture after CMV antigen stimulation. The chain combines TRBV28 with TRBJ1-4; weak D call: TRBD1 (5 bases). This chain's CDR3 is CASSFPGRGGEKLFF. The CDR3 DNA sequence: TGTGCCAGCAGTTTCCCAGGGAGAGGAGGTGAAAAACTGTTTTTT.